Below, 7 T cell receptor beta chains from the same sample are listed, as sequenced in a study of T cells after yellow fever vaccination (dated by TCRdb to about 2019). The sample's treatment or condition label is to be understood as: live attenuated yellow fever vaccine strain. Receptor libraries were prepared by 5' RACE. The sequencer listed for this sample is Illumina NovaSeq 6000. TCRdb itself trimmed the public reads at Q25 with fastp, ran MiXCR and retained productive beta chains. CDR3 protein duplicates are merged, each entry listing the most common genes and DNA. Recorded for this sample are 300,000 to 400,000 distinct CDR3 sequences; under 5% of them occurred a single time. Clones ranked in the top ten supply 20% to 25% of the sample. The specimen comprised PBMCs, sampled 5 days after the yellow fever booster vaccination. All receptors derive from a man younger than 35 who received the YFV17D yellow fever vaccine.

This clonotype was seen only a few times. V is TRBV3-1 and J is TRBJ1-2; no clear D. Germline V gives CDR1 LGHDT, CDR2 YNNKEL (reference sequence). The V and J ends lost 1 base and 3 bases respectively, with 12 bases between them. The CDR3 covers 15 residues. CDR3 protein: CASSQGAALDYGYTF. The DNA for the CDR3 is TGTGCCAGCAGCCAAGGCGCAGCCCTGGACTATGGCTACACCTTC.

The chain has TRBV6-5 and TRBJ1-2; tentative D call: TRBD1 (5 bases). CDR3 length equals 16 residues. Germline-derived CDR1 and CDR2 are MNHEY and SVGAGI. V was pared by 6 bases and J by 2 bases, with 19 bases between. The CDR3 DNA follows: TGTGCCAGCAGGCGAATCCGATTAGGGGAAAACTATGGCTACACCTTC. It specifies CASRRIRLGENYGYTF.

This clonotype occurred a few times. This sequence joins TRBV18 and TRBJ2-2; D unclear. Germline CDR1 is KGHSH and CDR2 is LQKENI. This CDR3 is built from 16 residues. V lost 3 bases and J lost 5, with 16 bases in between. The CDR3 DNA follows: TGTGCCAGCTCACCCCACGCTCAGAGAAAAACCGGGGAGCTGTTTTTT. It encodes CASSPHAQRKTGELFF.

The chain links TRBV7-6 to TRBJ1-1, with D tentatively TRBD1 (5 bases). V dropped 3 bases and J dropped 1 base, with 9 bases sitting between them. Germline assignment: CDR1 SGHVS and CDR2 FNYEAQ. The CDR3 sequence is 14 residues long. The CDR3 reads CASSLRQQNTEAFF. CDR3 coding DNA: TGTGCCAGCAGCTTGCGACAGCAGAACACTGAAGCTTTCTTT.

This clonotype was observed at least ten times. The chain couples TRBV12-3 or TRBV12-4 to TRBJ2-4; 7 bases are shared with TRBD1. The CDR3 covers 20 residues. J gave up 4 bases and V 3 bases, and 21 bases lay outside the gene matches. CDR3 sequence: CASSFPRDSGARHWKNIQYF. The CDR3 region has the DNA TGTGCCAGCAGTTTTCCCCGGGACAGTGGCGCACGACATTGGAAAAACATTCAGTACTTC.

The rearrangement joins TRBV27 to TRBJ2-7, with 8 bases fitting TRBD2. The CDR3 totals 15 residues. Germline CDR1 reads MNHEY; CDR2 reads SMNVEV (reference sequence). V trimming: 6 bases; J trimming: 0 bases; junction bases outside the gene matches: 7. Written as DNA, the CDR3 is TGTGCCAGCAGGAAAAGCGGGGGCTACTCCTACGAGCAGTACGTC. Protein: CASRKSGGYSYEQYV.

This clonotype was seen repeatedly, ten times or more. The V and J genes are TRBV5-1 and TRBJ1-2; 7 bases line up with TRBD1. This CDR3 is 13 amino acids long. Germline-derived CDR1 and CDR2 are SGHRS and YFSETQ. V lost 3 bases to trimming and J lost 3 bases; unmatched junction nucleotides: 2. The CDR3 DNA reads TGCGCCAGCAGCTCGCAGGGGGACTATGGCTACACCTTC. It codes for CASSSQGDYGYTF.